A selection of T cell receptor beta chains follows, all from one sample in a study of T cell responses to AZD1222 COVID-19 vaccine. Assay: immunoSEQ multiplex PCR; the TCRdb copy retains only in-frame clones and omits some. The top ten hold 6.9% of the sample, which has some 130,000 clones, 90% seen once. The sample was peripheral blood, taken on day 0 of AZD1222 vaccination. The receptors originated from an adult in good health. Both conserved end residues are part of each CDR3. D genes are given only for firm matches.

cdr3_aa: CASSIAGGGADTQYF; cdr3_nt: TGTGCCAGTAGTATAGCTGGGGGGGGCGCGGATACGCAGTATTTT; d_call: .; j_call: TRBJ2-3; v_call: TRBV19
cdr3_aa: CASQKEYQETQYF; cdr3_nt: TGTGCCAGCCAAAAAGAGTACCAAGAGACCCAGTACTTC; d_call: .; j_call: TRBJ2-5; v_call: TRBV2
cdr3_aa: CASSFMVAGALGGELFF; cdr3_nt: TGTGCCAGCAGCTTCATGGTAGCGGGGGCCCTGGGCGGGGAGCTGTTTTTT; d_call: TRBD2; j_call: TRBJ2-2; v_call: TRBV7-3
cdr3_aa: CASSPGGRDKQYF; cdr3_nt: TGTGCCAGCAGCCCTGGGGGGAGGGACAAACAGTACTTC; d_call: .; j_call: TRBJ2-4; v_call: TRBV9
cdr3_aa: CASSQRHRPYEQYF; cdr3_nt: TGTGCCAGCAGCCAAAGACACAGGCCCTACGAGCAGTACTTC; d_call: .; j_call: TRBJ2-7; v_call: TRBV3-1/TRBV3-2
cdr3_aa: CASSTDEGVGQPQHF; cdr3_nt: TGTGCCAGTAGTACCGACGAGGGTGTAGGGCAGCCCCAGCATTTT; d_call: .; j_call: TRBJ1-5; v_call: TRBV19
cdr3_aa: CASGGLAGETQYF; cdr3_nt: TGTGCCAGCGGGGGACTAGCCGGAGAGACCCAGTACTTC; d_call: TRBD2; j_call: TRBJ2-5; v_call: TRBV27
cdr3_aa: CASSVRGDNEQFF; cdr3_nt: TGTGCCAGCAGCGTTCGAGGGGATAATGAGCAGTTCTTC; d_call: .; j_call: TRBJ2-1; v_call: TRBV9
cdr3_aa: CASSLGSGVADTQYF; cdr3_nt: TGCGCCAGCAGCTTGGGATCAGGGGTGGCAGATACGCAGTATTTT; d_call: .; j_call: TRBJ2-3; v_call: TRBV5-1
cdr3_aa: CASSEGSNLNTEAFF; cdr3_nt: TGCGCCAGCAGCGAAGGGAGCAACTTGAACACTGAAGCTTTCTTT; d_call: .; j_call: TRBJ1-1; v_call: TRBV10-1
cdr3_aa: CASTKAGQGLYEQYF; cdr3_nt: TGTGCCAGCACCAAGGCGGGACAGGGTCTCTACGAGCAGTACTTC; d_call: TRBD1; j_call: TRBJ2-7; v_call: TRBV6-5
cdr3_aa: CASGDGVYEQYF; cdr3_nt: TGTGCCAGCGGGGACGGCGTCTACGAGCAGTACTTC; d_call: .; j_call: TRBJ2-7; v_call: TRBV9
cdr3_aa: CAWGVDGQYF; cdr3_nt: TGTGCCTGGGGGGTGGATGGGCAGTACTTC; d_call: .; j_call: TRBJ2-7; v_call: TRBV30
cdr3_aa: CAISPGRTSGGGYNEQFF; cdr3_nt: TGTGCCATCAGCCCGGGGCGGACTAGCGGGGGTGGTTACAATGAGCAGTTCTTC; d_call: TRBD2; j_call: TRBJ2-1; v_call: TRBV10-3
cdr3_aa: CASSTGDGETQYF; cdr3_nt: TGTGCCAGTTCAACTGGGGACGGCGAGACCCAGTACTTC; d_call: .; j_call: TRBJ2-5; v_call: TRBV6-5
cdr3_aa: CASSHAHPGPIHF; cdr3_nt: TGTGCCAGCAGTCACGCCCACCCGGGCCCTATCCACTTT; d_call: .; j_call: TRBJ1-6; v_call: TRBV6-5
cdr3_aa: CASSPLGAELFF; cdr3_nt: TGTGCCAGCAGCCCACTCGGGGCGGAACTGTTTTTT; d_call: .; j_call: TRBJ1-4; v_call: TRBV3-1/TRBV3-2
cdr3_aa: CASTLRPGQGEQFF; cdr3_nt: TGTGCCAGCACTTTAAGACCGGGACAGGGAGAGCAGTTCTTC; d_call: TRBD1; j_call: TRBJ2-1; v_call: TRBV2
cdr3_aa: CASRLRTANLIYEQYF; cdr3_nt: TGTGCCAGCCGGCTCCGGACGGCAAACCTCATCTACGAGCAGTACTTC; d_call: .; j_call: TRBJ2-7; v_call: TRBV27
cdr3_aa: CASSLDRERHGYTF; cdr3_nt: TGTGCCAGCAGCCTGGACAGGGAAAGACACGGCTACACCTTC; d_call: TRBD1; j_call: TRBJ1-2; v_call: TRBV7-2
cdr3_aa: CSVRQETQYF; cdr3_nt: TGCAGCGTGCGACAAGAGACCCAGTACTTC; d_call: .; j_call: TRBJ2-5; v_call: TRBV29-1
cdr3_aa: CASSHPGQVNTEAFF; cdr3_nt: TGTGCCAGCAGTCATCCGGGACAGGTGAACACTGAAGCTTTCTTT; d_call: TRBD1; j_call: TRBJ1-1; v_call: TRBV4-2
cdr3_aa: CASSYRDNSYEQYF; cdr3_nt: TGTGCCAGCAGTTACCGGGACAACTCCTACGAGCAGTACTTC; d_call: .; j_call: TRBJ2-7; v_call: TRBV6-2/TRBV6-3
cdr3_aa: CASSVWGRMNTEAFF; cdr3_nt: TGTGCCAGCAGCGTCTGGGGACGGATGAACACTGAAGCTTTCTTT; d_call: .; j_call: TRBJ1-1; v_call: TRBV9
cdr3_aa: CSVVDGYGYTF; cdr3_nt: TGCAGCGTTGTCGATGGCTATGGCTACACCTTC; d_call: .; j_call: TRBJ1-2; v_call: TRBV29-1
cdr3_aa: CASSQVSYNEQFF; cdr3_nt: TGTGCCAGCAGCCAAGTCTCCTACAATGAGCAGTTCTTC; d_call: .; j_call: TRBJ2-1; v_call: TRBV3-1/TRBV3-2
cdr3_aa: CASSQDSRGDYEQFF; cdr3_nt: TGCGCCAGCAGCCAAGATAGCAGGGGAGATTATGAGCAGTTCTTC; d_call: .; j_call: TRBJ2-1; v_call: TRBV4-3
cdr3_aa: CASSLTGGDNSPLHF; cdr3_nt: TGCGCCAGCAGCTTGACAGGGGGAGACAATTCACCCCTCCACTTT; d_call: TRBD1; j_call: TRBJ1-6; v_call: TRBV5-1
cdr3_aa: CASSLVPAGGYNEQFF; cdr3_nt: TGTGCCAGCAGCTTAGTGCCCGCGGGGGGCTACAATGAGCAGTTCTTC; d_call: TRBD2; j_call: TRBJ2-1; v_call: TRBV7-2
cdr3_aa: CASSQSQGSVGYTF; cdr3_nt: TGCGCCAGCAGCCAGTCGCAGGGATCGGTCGGCTACACCTTC; d_call: .; j_call: TRBJ1-2; v_call: TRBV4-1
cdr3_aa: CASSMGGANQPQHF; cdr3_nt: TGTGCCAGTAGTATGGGGGGGGCAAACCAGCCCCAGCATTTT; d_call: .; j_call: TRBJ1-5; v_call: TRBV19
cdr3_aa: CASSESAGLGDSPLHF; cdr3_nt: TGTGCCAGCAGTGAAAGTGCCGGACTCGGGGATTCACCCCTCCACTTT; d_call: .; j_call: TRBJ1-6; v_call: TRBV25-1
cdr3_aa: CASSSPPDTQYF; cdr3_nt: TGTGCCAGCAGTTCCCCACCAGATACGCAGTATTTT; d_call: .; j_call: TRBJ2-3; v_call: TRBV27